The 11 T cell receptor beta chains below come from one sample, sequenced in a study of beta chain features in type 1 diabetes (dated by TCRdb to the late 2010s). Library preparation used the immunoSEQ multiplex PCR assay. All of the isolated RNA was reverse transcribed with the High Capacity cDNA Reverse Transcription Kit, so expressed TCRB transcripts were sequenced. This immuneACCESS table, as held by TCRdb, lists in-frame sequences with V and J called but not all clones. Of the missing ones, under half trace to an unresolved V gene in checked studies; the others have no known cause. The sample table lists 160,000 or so clones, approximately 9.9% of them with a count of one. Roughly 2.5% of the sample is in the top ten clones. The sequenced sample was central memory CD4+ T cells from blood. These receptors all stem from a woman aged 18 to 35 in good health.

This rearrangement joins TRBV4-1 to TRBJ2-7; possibly TRBD2 for D (6 bases). Germline CDR1 MGHRA, CDR2 YSYEKL. V was cut by 1 base and J by 4 bases, with 17 bases left in between. The CDR3 extends over 16 amino acids. CDR3 region: CASSQVRVVAAYEQYF. CDR3 DNA sequence: TGCGCCAGCAGCCAAGTCCGGGTGGTAGCGGCATACGAGCAGTACTTC.

The chain is built from TRBV6-6 and TRBJ2-1, with 9 bases aligning to TRBD2. V trimming: 8 bases; J trimming: 3 bases; junction bases outside the gene matches: 11. Germline V gene lookup returns CDR1 MNHNY and CDR2 SVGAGI (reference sequence). The CDR3 sequence is 16 residues long. The CDR3 loop reads CASYFSAGGNYNEQFF. Written as DNA, the CDR3 is TGTGCCAGCTATTTCTCAGCGGGAGGTAACTACAATGAGCAGTTCTTC.

In its sample, this clone was seen a few times. The same CDR3 also results from other DNA sequences found in this sample. The V call is TRBV5-1, the J call TRBJ1-2; weak D call: TRBD1 (6 bases). Trimming removed 0 bases at V and 1 base at J, with 7 bases between. The CDR3 has 14 amino acids. CDR1 is SGHRS and CDR2 is YFSETQ in the germline V gene. CDR3: CASSLDRVNYGYTF. The CDR3, as DNA: TGCGCCAGCAGCTTGGACAGGGTTAACTATGGCTACACCTTC.

This clone has a handful of counts. The CDR3 loop is CASSYGDRVYEQYF. As DNA, the CDR3 is TGTGCCAGCAGTTACGGGGACAGGGTCTACGAGCAGTACTTC. The chain employs TRBV6-5 and TRBJ2-7, with 9 nucleotides matching TRBD1. J lost 3 bases, V lost 2 bases, and 2 bases had no gene match. The CDR3 consists of 14 residues. CDR1 and CDR2 from the germline V gene are MNHEY and SVGAGI.

This clone was recorded a few times. The V and J genes are TRBV11-2 and TRBJ2-2, with a possible D match to TRBD2 (6 bases). Trimming left V 6 bases short and J 4 bases short, with 12 bases between. The CDR3 length is 14 residues. Per germline, CDR1 SGHAT and CDR2 FQNNGV. CDR3 sequence reads: CASRNRLVTGELFF. CDR3 DNA sequence: TGTGCCAGCAGAAACCGACTAGTCACCGGGGAGCTGTTTTTT.

This clone was seen ten or more times. The rearrangement links TRBV27 to TRBJ2-1; D gene uncertain. The V and J ends lost 2 bases and 8 bases respectively, with 13 bases between them. The CDR3 has 14 residues. CDR1 and CDR2 from the germline V gene are MNHEY and SMNVEV (reference sequence). The CDR3 bases are TGTGCCAGCAGTTTAGGTTACGGTACAGATGAGCAGTTCTTC. This codes for CASSLGYGTDEQFF.

This chain links TRBV4-3 with TRBJ1-1; TRBD1 might be the D (5 bases). Germline CDR1 reads LGHNA; CDR2 reads YSLEER. This CDR3 has 13 residues. Trimming stripped 5 bases from V and 5 bases from J, with 12 bases between. The chain's CDR3 is CASSASSGTEAFF. CDR3 nucleotide sequence: TGCGCCAGCAGCGCCTCCTCAGGGACTGAAGCTTTCTTT.

This clone was counted a few times. The gene calls are TRBV18 and TRBJ1-2; D gene ambiguous. Trimming took 3 bases from V and 2 from J, leaving 13 bases between them. The CDR3 covers 15 residues. CDR1 KGHSH and CDR2 LQKENI come from the germline V gene. CDR3 amino acids: CASSPNQARNYGYTF. For the CDR3, the DNA is TGTGCCAGCTCACCGAATCAAGCCCGGAACTATGGCTACACCTTC.

The chain recombines TRBV9 with TRBJ2-1; D might be TRBD2 (5 bases). Looked up from germline, CDR1 is SGDLS and CDR2 is YYNGEE. The CDR3 length is 17 residues. Trimming removed 0 bases from V and 5 bases from J, with 18 bases in between. DNA of the CDR3: TGTGCCAGCAGCGTAGGACTATCAGCTTCAGCCGACAATGAGCAGTTCTTC. It translates to CASSVGLSASADNEQFF.

This chain uses TRBV6-6 with TRBJ1-3; weak D call: TRBD1 (6 bases). This CDR3 has 14 amino acids. The germline gives CDR1 MNHNY, CDR2 SVGAGI (reference sequence). The V and J ends lost 10 bases and 0 bases respectively, with 13 bases between them. CDR3 region: CAISDRSSGNTIYF. Written as DNA, the CDR3 is TGTGCCATCAGCGACAGGAGCTCTGGAAACACCATATATTTT.

The chain joins TRBV5-1 to TRBJ2-6, with 9 bases aligning to TRBD1. The ends lost 0 bases at V and 0 bases at J; junction bases unmatched: 7. Germline loops: CDR1 SGHRS, CDR2 YFSETQ. The CDR3 is 19 residues long. The DNA of the CDR3 is TGCGCCAGCAGCTTGGAGGGACAGGGAACCTTCTCTGGGGCCAACGTCCTGACTTTC. It specifies CASSLEGQGTFSGANVLTF.